Listed below are T cell receptor beta chains from one sample, sequenced in a study of OX40 agonist ivuxolimab in advanced cancers. Sequenced by immunoSEQ multiplex PCR; TCRdb stores in-frame clones only, minus some. The sample includes 35,000 to 50,000 clones, 81% of them seen just once. The input for sequencing was CD4+ or CD8+ T cells sorted from blood, taken in a trial of the OX40 agonist ivuxolimab. The receptors come from an adult with an advanced solid tumor such as melanoma, head and neck, liver or kidney cancer. CDR3s include the opening cysteine and the closing phenylalanine or tryptophan. Fields, in order: J gene, V gene, D gene, clone size, CDR3 protein, CDR3 DNA. D genes are given only for firm matches. Some rows have no size entry. The others give once, few or many, or a class for an expanded clone.

TRBJ2-7	TRBV5-1	TRBD1	.	CASSRDSLYEQYF	TGCGCCAGCAGCCGGGACAGCCTATACGAGCAGTACTTC
TRBJ2-1	TRBV5-4	TRBD1	.	CASSQGRDSLYNEQFF	TGTGCCAGCAGCCAAGGCCGGGACAGCTTATACAATGAGCAGTTCTTC
TRBJ2-1	TRBV2	TRBD2	few	CASRTDLAGGEQFF	TGTGCCAGCAGGACCGATTTAGCGGGAGGTGAGCAGTTCTTC
TRBJ1-5	TRBV30	.	.	CAWSVQVDQPQHF	TGTGCCTGGAGTGTACAGGTGGATCAGCCCCAGCATTTT
TRBJ2-2	TRBV9	TRBD1	few	CASSRITGTGPTGELFF	TGTGCCAGCAGCCGAATTACCGGGACAGGGCCCACCGGGGAGCTGTTTTTT
TRBJ2-7	TRBV27	.	.	CASSPGSQINYEQYF	TGTGCCAGCAGTCCTGGTTCACAGATAAACTACGAGCAGTACTTC
TRBJ1-5	TRBV18	TRBD1	.	CASSPMGGGVDQPQHF	TGTGCCAGCTCACCTATGGGAGGGGGCGTCGATCAGCCCCAGCATTTT
TRBJ1-5	TRBV7-2	.	.	CASSLTGRTENQPQHF	TGTGCCAGCAGCTTAACGGGACGGACGGAGAATCAGCCCCAGCATTTT
TRBJ2-2	TRBV27	.	.	CASTTGYWTGELFF	TGTGCCAGCACCACGGGGTATTGGACCGGGGAGCTGTTTTTT
TRBJ1-1	TRBV2	.	.	CASRGSLTNTEAFF	TGTGCCAGCCGGGGCTCCTTAACGAACACTGAAGCTTTCTTT
TRBJ1-1	TRBV30	.	few	CAWSKGVNTEAFF	TGTGCCTGGAGTAAAGGGGTGAACACTGAAGCTTTCTTT
TRBJ2-3	TRBV5-1	TRBD2	.	CASSFGVAGSLDTQYF	TGCGCCAGCAGCTTTGGGGTAGCGGGCTCGCTTGATACGCAGTATTTT
TRBJ2-7	TRBV29-1	.	.	CSVGAAGREQYF	TGCAGCGTTGGGGCCGCAGGGCGCGAGCAGTACTTC
TRBJ1-1	TRBV6-1	.	.	CASSWGSLNTEAFF	TGTGCCAGCAGTTGGGGGTCGTTGAACACTGAAGCTTTCTTT
TRBJ1-1	TRBV11-3	.	.	CASSLRAFF	TGTGCCAGCAGCCTAAGGGCTTTCTTT
TRBJ2-7	TRBV21-1	.	few	CASSNCEGGQGPLYEQYF	TGTGCCAGCAGCAATTGTGAAGGGGGACAGGGGCCCCTCTACGAGCAGTACTTC
TRBJ2-7	TRBV7-9	.	few	CASSFDTYEQYF	TGTGCCAGCAGCTTTGACACCTACGAGCAGTACTTC
TRBJ2-3	TRBV9	.	once	CASSVVGGAPDTQYF	TGTGCCAGCAGCGTAGTAGGCGGGGCCCCAGATACGCAGTATTTT
TRBJ2-5	TRBV7-9	.	.	CASSTPQETQYF	TGTGCCAGCAGTACTCCCCAAGAGACCCAGTACTTC
TRBJ2-3	TRBV4-2	TRBD2	.	CASSQGMAGAGDTQYF	TGTGCCAGCAGCCAAGGGATGGCGGGAGCGGGAGATACGCAGTATTTT
TRBJ1-3	TRBV4-2	.	.	CASSLEPFSGNTIYF	TGTGCCAGCAGCTTGGAGCCTTTCTCTGGAAACACCATATATTTT
TRBJ2-5	TRBV5-1	TRBD2	.	CASSLFSSGQETQYF	TGCGCCAGCAGCTTGTTTTCTAGCGGACAAGAGACCCAGTACTTC
TRBJ2-3	TRBV19	TRBD2	.	CASSGLAGGPGTQYF	TGTGCCAGTAGTGGGCTAGCGGGAGGGCCAGGTACGCAGTATTTT
TRBJ2-3	TRBV5-1	TRBD1	.	CASSERTGSTDTQYF	TGCGCCAGCAGCGAAAGGACAGGGAGCACAGATACGCAGTATTTT
TRBJ1-5	TRBV28	.	.	CAISGTKGEVSNQPQHF	TGTGCCATCTCCGGGACTAAAGGTGAGGTGAGCAATCAGCCCCAGCATTTT
TRBJ1-3	TRBV10-3	.	.	CAIGSSGNTIYF	TGTGCCATAGGGAGCTCTGGAAACACCATATATTTT
TRBJ2-3	TRBV5-1	TRBD1	few	CASSFYRGDTDTQYF	TGCGCCAGCAGCTTCTACAGGGGGGACACAGATACGCAGTATTTT
TRBJ2-5	TRBV9	.	.	CASSVLAYQETQYF	TGTGCCAGCAGCGTACTAGCGTACCAAGAGACCCAGTACTTC
TRBJ2-1	TRBV5-5	TRBD2	.	CASSLGSSGRAPEQFF	TGTGCCAGCAGCTTGGGCTCTAGCGGGAGGGCCCCTGAGCAGTTCTTC
TRBJ2-1	TRBV11-3	.	few	CASSPAALAYNEQFF	TGTGCCAGCAGCCCAGCGGCTCTCGCCTACAATGAGCAGTTCTTC
TRBJ2-7	TRBV20-1	.	once	CSGGFTYEQYF	TGCAGTGGCGGTTTTACCTACGAGCAGTACTTC
TRBJ2-1	TRBV6-1	.	.	CASSAAAAYNEQFF	TGTGCCAGCAGTGCGGCGGCTGCCTACAATGAGCAGTTCTTC
TRBJ2-1	TRBV7-6	.	.	CASSLRTTSSYNEQFF	TGTGCCAGCAGCTTACGAACTACCAGCTCCTACAATGAGCAGTTCTTC
TRBJ1-2	TRBV4-1	TRBD1	.	CASSQDWGTGGYTF	TGCGCCAGCAGCCAAGATTGGGGGACAGGTGGCTACACCTTC
TRBJ1-4	TRBV6-5	TRBD1	.	CASSLQGKGEKLFF	TGTGCCAGCAGTTTACAGGGGAAAGGTGAAAAACTGTTTTTT
TRBJ2-2	TRBV5-6	.	.	CASSLVVRTTGELFF	TGTGCCAGCAGCTTGGTTGTGCGGACCACCGGGGAGCTGTTTTTT
TRBJ1-2	TRBV10-3	.	.	CAISDPGRRYGYTF	TGTGCCATCAGTGACCCGGGCCGCCGATATGGCTACACCTTC
TRBJ2-5	TRBV5-6	TRBD1	.	CASSPIPGQGKETQYF	TGTGCCAGCAGCCCCATCCCGGGACAGGGGAAAGAGACCCAGTACTTC
TRBJ2-2	TRBV2	.	.	CASSVTRTTGELFF	TGTGCCAGCAGTGTGACTAGAACAACCGGGGAGCTGTTTTTT
TRBJ1-1	TRBV7-9	.	.	CASSPSGWVNTGTFF	TGTGCCAGCAGCCCCAGCGGGTGGGTGAACACTGGGACTTTCTTT
TRBJ1-2	TRBV4-3	TRBD1	.	CASSRGQTWTTGGYTF	TGCGCCAGCAGCCGGGGACAGACTTGGACGACTGGGGGCTACACCTTC
TRBJ1-1	TRBV30	.	.	CAVKFQVGLNTEAFF	TGTGCTGTGAAATTCCAGGTGGGCTTGAACACTGAAGCTTTCTTT
TRBJ2-5	TRBV2	TRBD1	few	CASSEGQGDWETQYF	TGTGCCAGCAGTGAAGGACAGGGGGATTGGGAGACCCAGTACTTC
TRBJ2-5	TRBV2	.	.	CASRPRDAYPPYF	TGTGCCAGCAGGCCGCGGGACGCTTACCCCCCGTACTTC
TRBJ2-7	TRBV5-4	.	.	CASSLGGPQGEQYF	TGTGCCAGCAGCTTGGGGGGGCCCCAGGGAGAGCAGTACTTC
TRBJ1-4	TRBV5-1	.	.	CASSLGQGEEKLFF	TGCGCCAGCAGCTTGGGTCAGGGAGAGGAAAAACTGTTTTTT
TRBJ1-2	TRBV7-2	.	.	CASSLVTGFYGYTF	TGTGCCAGCAGCTTAGTGACAGGATTCTATGGCTACACCTTC
TRBJ1-3	TRBV11-3	.	.	CASSTGAGNTIYF	TGTGCCAGCAGCACGGGGGCAGGAAACACCATATATTTT
TRBJ1-1	TRBV6-5	.	.	CASSRQGIENTEAFF	TGTGCCAGCAGTCGGCAGGGTATCGAGAACACTGAAGCTTTCTTT
TRBJ1-2	TRBV7-9	.	medium-sized	CASSLDLYYGYTF	TGTGCCAGCAGCTTAGATTTGTACTATGGCTACACCTTC
TRBJ1-1	TRBV5-1	.	few	CASSLGGVYDTEAFF	TGCGCCAGCAGCTTGGGCGGGGTATATGACACTGAAGCTTTCTTT
TRBJ1-2	TRBV5-6	.	.	CASSKQNYGYTF	TGTGCCAGCAGCAAACAGAACTATGGCTACACCTTC
TRBJ2-1	TRBV11-3	.	.	CASSRAGSNEQFF	TGTGCCAGCAGCAGGGCCGGGAGCAATGAGCAGTTCTTC
TRBJ2-1	TRBV19	.	.	CASSVQGDPYNEQFF	TGTGCCAGTAGTGTACAGGGAGATCCCTACAATGAGCAGTTCTTC
TRBJ2-1	TRBV4-1	TRBD2	.	CASSAHSGSINNEQFF	TGCGCCAGCAGCGCACATAGCGGGAGTATCAACAATGAGCAGTTCTTC